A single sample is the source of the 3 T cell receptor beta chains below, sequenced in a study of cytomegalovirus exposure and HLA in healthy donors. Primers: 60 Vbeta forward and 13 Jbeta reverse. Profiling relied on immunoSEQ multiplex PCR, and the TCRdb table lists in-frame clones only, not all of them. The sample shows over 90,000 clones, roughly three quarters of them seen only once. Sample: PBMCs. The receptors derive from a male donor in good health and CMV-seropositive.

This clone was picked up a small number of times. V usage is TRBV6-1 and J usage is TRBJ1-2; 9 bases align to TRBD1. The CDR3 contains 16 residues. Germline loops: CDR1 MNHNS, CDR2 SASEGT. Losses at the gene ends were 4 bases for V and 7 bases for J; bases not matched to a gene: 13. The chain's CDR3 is CASSAGQGLIGGGYTF. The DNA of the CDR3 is TGTGCCAGCAGTGCCGGACAGGGGCTGATAGGAGGTGGCTACACCTTC.

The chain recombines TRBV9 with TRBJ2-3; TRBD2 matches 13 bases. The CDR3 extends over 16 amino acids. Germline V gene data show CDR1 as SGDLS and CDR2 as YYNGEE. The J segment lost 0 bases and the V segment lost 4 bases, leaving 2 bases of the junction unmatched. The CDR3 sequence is CASSPTSGRSTDTQYF. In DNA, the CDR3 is TGTGCCAGCAGCCCGACTAGCGGGAGGAGCACAGATACGCAGTATTTT. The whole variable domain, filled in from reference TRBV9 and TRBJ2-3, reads DSGVTQTPKHLITATGQRVTLRCSPRSGDLSVYWYQQSLDQGLQFLIQYYNGEERAKGNILERFSAQQFPDLHSELNLSSLELGDSALYFCASSPTSGRSTDTQYFGPGTRLTVL.

The CDR3 DNA follows: TGTGCCAGCTCACCAACTAGCGGGAGGGCCCGGGAGCTGTTTTTT. Protein: CASSPTSGRARELFF. The V and J genes are TRBV18 and TRBJ2-2; the match to TRBD2 covers 13 bases. This CDR3 spans 15 amino acids. V was clipped by 2 bases and J by 9 bases; unmatched bases: 3. Germline V gene sequence: CDR1 KGHSH, CDR2 LQKENI. Using reference TRBV18 and TRBJ2-2 for the parts outside the CDR3, the full variable domain is NAGVMQNPRHLVRRRGQEARLRCSPMKGHSHVYWYRQLPEEGLKFMVYLQKENIIDESGMPKERFSAEFPKEGPSILRIQQVVRGDSAAYFCASSPTSGRARELFFGEGSRLTVL.